The rows below give T cell receptor beta chains drawn from one sample of a study of blood T cells in healthy people across ages. TCRdb recomputed calls from the 5' RACE reads with MiXCR, one row per CDR3 protein. The sample shows 500,000 to 600,000 distinct CDR3 sequences, 27% of them seen only once. The sequenced sample was blood. These receptors all stem from a woman in her 70s in good health. Both conserved end residues are part of each CDR3. D genes are given only for firm matches. Where a row states a size, it is once, few, many or the class of an expanded clone; other rows omit it.

few	-	TRBV12-3/TRBV12-4	TRBJ1-4	CASSLRAPDEKLFF	TGTGCCAGCAGTTTGCGGGCCCCGGATGAAAAACTGTTTTTT
-	-	TRBV30	TRBJ1-2	CAWSINYGYTF	TGTGCCTGGAGTATTAACTATGGCTACACCTTC
-	TRBD1	TRBV5-1	TRBJ1-4	CASNRDRGPNEKLFF	TGCGCCAGCAATCGCGACAGGGGACCTAATGAAAAACTGTTTTTT
few	TRBD1	TRBV4-3	TRBJ2-1	CASSRQQGPWNEQFF	TGCGCCAGCAGCCGTCAACAGGGGCCCTGGAATGAGCAGTTCTTC
-	TRBD2	TRBV2	TRBJ2-3	CASSDAAGGADTQYF	TGTGCCAGCAGTGATGCAGCGGGGGGCGCAGATACGCAGTATTTT
-	-	TRBV7-2	TRBJ1-2	CASSSNRGHRNYGYTF	TGTGCCAGCAGCTCCAATCGGGGGCATCGAAACTATGGCTACACCTTC
many	-	TRBV7-2	TRBJ2-3	CASSAPSTDTQYF	TGTGCCAGCAGCGCCCCGAGCACAGATACGCAGTATTTT
few	-	TRBV27	TRBJ1-4	CASSLGAGIDEKLFF	TGTGCCAGCAGTTTAGGGGCGGGGATCGATGAAAAACTGTTTTTT
-	TRBD1	TRBV20-1	TRBJ2-1	CSATPGTVAALGF	TGCAGTGCTACCCCCGGGACAGTAGCTGCTTTGGGCTTC
once	TRBD2	TRBV4-2	TRBJ2-1	CASSQETSGGEFF	TGTGCCAGCAGCCAAGAGACTAGCGGGGGCGAGTTCTTC
-	-	TRBV2	TRBJ1-2	CASRGEGRGYTF	TGTGCCAGCCGAGGGGAGGGCCGTGGCTACACCTTC
few	TRBD2	TRBV7-3	TRBJ2-7	CASSLNSGARYEQYF	TGTGCCAGCAGCTTAAATAGCGGGGCCAGATACGAGCAGTACTTC
few	-	TRBV5-4	TRBJ2-1	CASSLRSSTLYNEQFF	TGTGCCAGCAGCTTGAGGAGTAGTACCCTCTACAATGAGCAGTTCTTC
-	TRBD1	TRBV29-1	TRBJ1-1	CSAITGVNTEAFF	TGCAGCGCAATTACAGGGGTGAACACTGAAGCTTTCTTT
few	-	TRBV6-5	TRBJ1-1	CASSYSTGWIHTEAFF	TGTGCCAGCAGTTACTCCACAGGGTGGATACACACTGAAGCTTTCTTT
-	TRBD1	TRBV10-3	TRBJ1-4	CAISRQGDNEKLFF	TGTGCCATCAGCAGACAGGGTGATAATGAAAAACTGTTTTTT
-	-	TRBV6-2/TRBV6-3	TRBJ1-2	CASYPGQPRTYGYTF	TGTGCCAGCTACCCCGGACAGCCCAGGACCTATGGCTACACCTTC
-	-	TRBV30	TRBJ1-4	CAWSGPGTEKLFF	TGTGCCTGGAGTGGTCCAGGGACCGAAAAACTGTTTTTT
-	TRBD2	TRBV3-1	TRBJ2-2	CASRGTSGNTGELFF	TGTGCCAGCAGAGGGACTAGCGGGAACACCGGGGAGCTGTTTTTT
few	TRBD1	TRBV5-1	TRBJ2-4	CASSLNRGDDIQYF	TGCGCCAGCAGTCTTAACAGGGGAGACGACATTCAGTACTTC
-	-	TRBV7-9	TRBJ2-7	CASSLRTAYEQYF	TGTGCCAGCAGCTTAAGGACAGCCTACGAGCAGTACTTC
few	-	TRBV7-9	TRBJ2-1	CASSWKGPNNEQFF	TGTGCCAGCAGCTGGAAAGGACCCAACAATGAGCAGTTCTTC
-	-	TRBV20-1	TRBJ1-2	CSAPRFRTANYGYTF	TGCAGTGCCCCGCGTTTCAGGACAGCCAACTATGGCTACACCTTC
few	-	TRBV10-3	TRBJ2-1	CAISESGQGTKNEQFF	TGTGCCATCAGTGAGTCCGGGCAGGGGACTAAAAATGAGCAGTTCTTC
-	-	TRBV12-3/TRBV12-4	TRBJ1-3	CASSLKRDGNTIYF	TGTGCCAGCAGCCTCAAACGTGACGGAAACACCATATATTTT
once	TRBD1	TRBV5-1	TRBJ1-1	CASSLLTGAMNTEAFF	TGCGCCAGCAGCTTGCTGACAGGGGCCATGAACACTGAAGCTTTCTTT
-	-	TRBV7-2	TRBJ2-3	CASSARSLDTQYF	TGTGCCAGCAGCGCCAGATCCTTAGATACGCAGTATTTT
few	-	TRBV18	TRBJ2-7	CASSQSAGGMGGYEQYF	TGTGCCAGCTCGCAATCCGCTGGGGGTATGGGGGGCTACGAGCAGTACTTC
-	-	TRBV5-1	TRBJ2-1	CASSLLGSVGNEQFF	TGCGCCAGCAGCTTGTTGGGTTCGGTGGGGAATGAGCAGTTCTTC
-	-	TRBV2	TRBJ1-1	CASRDQATPEALF	TGTGCTAGCAGGGATCAGGCTACCCCTGAAGCTCTCTTT
-	-	TRBV29-1	TRBJ1-4	CSALLGGTNEKLFF	TGCAGCGCGTTACTAGGGGGAACTAATGAAAAACTGTTTTTT
-	-	TRBV4-2	TRBJ1-6	CASSLSGTDNSPLHF	TGTGCCAGCTCGCTCTCGGGGACCGACAATTCACCCCTCCACTTT
-	-	TRBV6-2/TRBV6-3	TRBJ2-1	CASSQNSEQFF	TGTGCCAGCAGCCAGAATTCTGAGCAGTTCTTC
-	-	TRBV7-3	TRBJ2-5	CASSLVRTLGTQYF	TGTGCCAGCAGCTTAGTTCGGACATTGGGGACCCAGTACTTC
few	-	TRBV19	TRBJ2-5	CASSMQQETQYF	TGTGCCAGTAGTATGCAACAAGAGACCCAGTACTTC
few	-	TRBV7-2	TRBJ2-5	CASSFSSGLITGF	TGTGCCAGCAGCTTCTCATCGGGGCTTATCACGGGCTTC
-	-	TRBV25-1	TRBJ1-4	CANSEGHEKLFF	TGTGCCAACAGTGAGGGCCATGAAAAACTGTTTTTT
-	TRBD2	TRBV7-2	TRBJ2-5	CASSLEASGIRETQYF	TGTGCCAGCAGCTTAGAGGCTAGCGGGATTCGAGAGACCCAGTACTTC
few	TRBD1	TRBV20-1	TRBJ2-1	CSASETGVGEQFF	TGCAGTGCTAGTGAGACAGGGGTTGGTGAGCAGTTCTTC
-	TRBD1	TRBV5-5	TRBJ1-2	CASSLRGITSGGIYGYTF	TGTGCCAGCAGTTTGAGGGGAATCACCTCAGGGGGGATCTATGGCTACACCTTC
few	TRBD2	TRBV20-1	TRBJ2-7	CSARDGTSGLYEQYF	TGCAGTGCTAGAGACGGGACTAGCGGCCTCTACGAGCAGTACTTC
-	-	TRBV10-3	TRBJ2-3	CATTTGANTDTQYF	TGTGCCACCACAACCGGGGCTAACACAGATACGCAGTATTTT